Listed below are T cell receptor beta chains from one sample, sequenced in a study of blood T cell repertoires in COVID-19. Measured with immunoSEQ multiplex PCR; TCRdb has only the in-frame clones, and not every one. This sample carries some 70,000 clones, roughly four fifths of them seen once, and the ten largest clones take under 6%. The specimen sequenced was peripheral blood. These TCRs come from a woman between 55 and 75 years old with acute or convalescent COVID-19. Each CDR3 is given with its conserved first and last residue. A D gene is named only where the DNA matches it firmly. Clone size, where shown, is once, few, many, or a class for clones that have expanded.

TGCGCCAGCAGTGAGTCGGGGGACGGGGGCGAGCAGTACTTC | CASSESGDGGEQYF | many | TRBV10-1 | . | TRBJ2-7
TGCGCCAGCAGCTCAGAACAGGCAAACACCATATATTTT | CASSSEQANTIYF | . | TRBV5-1 | . | TRBJ1-3
TGTGCCAGCAGTTTACTAAACAGGGGGGACTATGGCTACACCTTC | CASSLLNRGDYGYTF | . | TRBV28 | TRBD1 | TRBJ1-2
TGTGCCAGCAGCGCCGGGACAGCCACCACAGATACGCAGTATTTT | CASSAGTATTDTQYF | . | TRBV7-9 | TRBD1 | TRBJ2-3
TGTGCCAGTAGTATGGACAGGGGGCATAATTCACCCCTCCACTTT | CASSMDRGHNSPLHF | . | TRBV19 | TRBD1 | TRBJ1-6
TGTGCCACCAGTGGAGGGTCCGGTGAAGCTTTCTTT | CATSGGSGEAFF | . | TRBV24-1 | . | TRBJ1-1
TGTGCCAGCAGTTATGCCCAACAGGGCGCCAAAAACATTCAGTACTTC | CASSYAQQGAKNIQYF | . | TRBV6-5 | . | TRBJ2-4
TGTGCCAGCAGCTTTAGCGGGGGGCCTCAAAACATTCAGTACTTC | CASSFSGGPQNIQYF | . | TRBV5-4 | TRBD2 | TRBJ2-4
TGCGCCAGCAGCCCTGCGGGGAGGAACACTGAAGCTTTCTTT | CASSPAGRNTEAFF | few | TRBV5-1 | . | TRBJ1-1
TGCGCCAGCAGCTCGACAGGGGAGAAGGAGGAGACCCAGTACTTC | CASSSTGEKEETQYF | . | TRBV5-1 | TRBD1 | TRBJ2-5
TGTGCCAGCTCACCCTCGGGTCTAGGGGTAAACATTCAGTACTTC | CASSPSGLGVNIQYF | . | TRBV18 | . | TRBJ2-4
TGTGCCAGCTCACCACCTAGGACAGGGTTGACGGGCACAGATACGCAGTATTTT | CASSPPRTGLTGTDTQYF | . | TRBV18 | TRBD1 | TRBJ2-3
TGTGCCAGTAGTATCCCCGGAGGGGCGAGGTCCCAAGAGACCCAGTACTTC | CASSIPGGARSQETQYF | once | TRBV19 | . | TRBJ2-5
TGTGCCAGCAGCGCGGGTTCCGGGGTAGGGTATGGCTACACCTTC | CASSAGSGVGYGYTF | . | TRBV9 | . | TRBJ1-2
TGTGCCAGCACCTATCCCGGACAGCACAATGAGCAGTTCTTC | CASTYPGQHNEQFF | once | TRBV6-5 | . | TRBJ2-1
TGTGCCAGCAGCTTGAAGGGACTAGGATACAACAATGAGCAGTTCTTC | CASSLKGLGYNNEQFF | . | TRBV5-6 | TRBD2 | TRBJ2-1
TGTGCCAGCAGAGCAAACGACAGGGGAGGAGAGACCCAGTACTTC | CASRANDRGGETQYF | . | TRBV2 | TRBD1 | TRBJ2-5
TGTGCCAGCAGCTTGGGGGCTACTGAAGCTTTCTTT | CASSLGATEAFF | few | TRBV5-6 | . | TRBJ1-1
TGTGCCAGCAGCTCCCGGGAGGCCAACCGGGATGAGCAGTTCTTC | CASSSREANRDEQFF | . | TRBV7-9 | TRBD2 | TRBJ2-1
TGTGCCAGCTGGGGAGGGACGCAGAAGGTCTACACCTTC | CASWGGTQKVYTF | . | TRBV2 | . | TRBJ1-2
TGTGCCAGCAGCAAAGGCAGGTGGAAGGGCTACACCTTC | CASSKGRWKGYTF | . | TRBV7-3 | . | TRBJ1-2
TGTGCCAGTAGTATTAGTCTAGCGGGGGGGGTCTACAATGAGCAGTTCTTC | CASSISLAGGVYNEQFF | . | TRBV19 | TRBD2 | TRBJ2-1
TGTGCCACCAGTGAAGCCGGGACAGCCACCGGGGAGCTGTTTTTT | CATSEAGTATGELFF | few | TRBV24-1 | TRBD1 | TRBJ2-2
TGTGCCAGCAGCCAACGGGGACAGGCCTACGAGCAGTACTTC | CASSQRGQAYEQYF | . | TRBV14 | TRBD1 | TRBJ2-7
TGTGCCAGCAGTTCCCTCGGGACAGGGAACGATGAGCAGTTCTTC | CASSSLGTGNDEQFF | once | TRBV27 | TRBD1 | TRBJ2-1
TGTGCCAGCTCACTTTCTCAGGGGAACACTGAAGCTTTCTTT | CASSLSQGNTEAFF | . | TRBV18 | . | TRBJ1-1
TGTGCCAGCAGCCAAGGTCGGGTGATAGAGACCCAGTACTTC | CASSQGRVIETQYF | . | TRBV3-1/TRBV3-2 | . | TRBJ2-5
TGTGCCAGCAGTGAAATGCAGCGGAACTCTGAAGCTTTCTTT | CASSEMQRNSEAFF | . | TRBV2 | . | TRBJ1-1
TGTGCCAGCAGCTTATCACGGGGTGGGTACGAGCAGTACTTC | CASSLSRGGYEQYF | . | TRBV11-1 | . | TRBJ2-7
TGTGCCAGCAGGGACAGGGACATTGGCTACACCTTC | CASRDRDIGYTF | once | TRBV2 | TRBD1 | TRBJ1-2
TGTGCCAGCAGCCTAGCGGGTACCTACAATGAGCAGTTCTTC | CASSLAGTYNEQFF | . | TRBV14 | TRBD2 | TRBJ2-1
TGTGCCAGCAGTTACTCGGGGGGGGAGGGCTACACCTTC | CASSYSGGEGYTF | . | TRBV6-5 | . | TRBJ1-2
TGTGCCAGCAGCCTTTACAGGGGGCAGAAAGCTTTCTTT | CASSLYRGQKAFF | . | TRBV7-3 | TRBD1 | TRBJ1-1
TGTGCCAGCAGCTCGCAGGGGGCCCAGCCCCAGCATTTT | CASSSQGAQPQHF | once | TRBV7-9 | TRBD1 | TRBJ1-5
TGTGCCAGCAGCATGATGCGGGGGGACGAGCAGTTCTTC | CASSMMRGDEQFF | . | TRBV7-9 | TRBD2 | TRBJ2-1
TGTGCCAGCAGTTCCACATCGACTCCCTTAGGGCAGTTCTTC | CASSSTSTPLGQFF | . | TRBV6-5 | . | TRBJ2-1
TGTGCCAGCAGCTTAGGGAAACAGGGGGGGGAGCAGTACTTC | CASSLGKQGGEQYF | . | TRBV7-2 | . | TRBJ2-7
TGTGCTAGTGTTCAGGGACTTCCCAGCTCCTACAATGAGCAGTTCTTC | CASVQGLPSSYNEQFF | . | TRBV12-5 | . | TRBJ2-1
TGTGCCAGCAAGAGGCCAGCCTTCCGCCACGTAAATTCACCCCTCCACTTT | CASKRPAFRHVNSPLHF | . | TRBV21-1 | . | TRBJ1-6
TGTGCCAGCAGCATCCCGGGACAGGCTAATGAAAAACTGTTTTTT | CASSIPGQANEKLFF | . | TRBV5-8 | TRBD1 | TRBJ1-4
TGTGCCAGCAGCCAAGGACGGGGAGAGGAGACCCAGTACTTC | CASSQGRGEETQYF | . | TRBV4-2 | . | TRBJ2-5
TGTGCCAGCAGCTTTACAGGGGGCGGAAGGGGCTACACCTTC | CASSFTGGGRGYTF | . | TRBV7-9 | TRBD1 | TRBJ1-2
TGTGCCAGTAGTTGGTCAGGGTCTGGAAACACCATATATTTT | CASSWSGSGNTIYF | . | TRBV19 | . | TRBJ1-3
TGTGCCAGCAGCTTAGGGACATCCTCGAGCTCTGGGGCCAACGTCCTGACTTTC | CASSLGTSSSSGANVLTF | . | TRBV11-3 | . | TRBJ2-6
TGTGCCTTCACAGGGGGCGGCTACGAGCAGTACTTC | CAFTGGGYEQYF | . | TRBV30 | TRBD1 | TRBJ2-7
TGCGCCAGCAGCTTCACCCCAGGGTACGGCACTGAAGCTTTCTTT | CASSFTPGYGTEAFF | . | TRBV5-1 | . | TRBJ1-1
TGCGCCAGCAGCCACCCCGGAGGAACAGGGGGTTTCTATGGCTACACCTTC | CASSHPGGTGGFYGYTF | . | TRBV4-1 | TRBD1 | TRBJ1-2
TGTGCCAGCAGCTTGGCCGCTAGTCACAATGAGCAGTTCTTC | CASSLAASHNEQFF | . | TRBV7-2 | . | TRBJ2-1
TGTGCCATCAGTGAGGGGGCCAGGAATTCACCCCTCCACTTT | CAISEGARNSPLHF | . | TRBV10-3 | . | TRBJ1-6
TGTGCCACCCAACGCGGGACAGCTCTCCCTGGGGGTAATGAAAAACTGTTTTTT | CATQRGTALPGGNEKLFF | . | TRBV2 | TRBD1 | TRBJ1-4
TGCGCCAGCAGCTTGGCGACAGGGGTTCAAGAGACCCAGTACTTC | CASSLATGVQETQYF | . | TRBV5-1 | TRBD1 | TRBJ2-5